This TCR beta chain was found in a study of cytomegalovirus exposure and HLA in healthy donors. Germline V gene data show CDR1 as SQVTM and CDR2 as ANQGSEA. The length of the CDR3 is 15 residues. J lost 8 bases, V lost 2 bases, and 13 bases had no gene match. PCR employed 60 Vbeta and 13 Jbeta primers. Assay used: immunoSEQ multiplex PCR; TCRdb lists only in-frame clones, some missing. This table holds 120,000 or so clones, 81% found once. The gene calls are TRBV29-1 and TRBJ1-2; 8 bases are a match to TRBD1. The receptor comes from a woman aged 40 to 49 in good health and CMV-seronegative. The specimen sequenced was PBMCs. The CDR3 here is CSVEFPPGGMSGYTF. CDR3 DNA: TGCAGCGTTGAATTCCCCCCAGGGGGCATGTCCGGCTACACCTTC.